The entry below gives a single T cell receptor beta chain sequence along with its context. Its antigen is unidentified. CDR3 length: 15 amino acids. V was pared by 4 bases and J by 5 bases, with 4 bases of the junction left unmatched. Germline CDR1 reads SGHTA; CDR2 reads FQGNSA. The entry originates in a study of T cell repertoires in cytomegalovirus infection. Using its own MiXCR run on the reads, TCRdb lists one record per CDR3 protein. The sample lists around 130,000 distinct CDR3 sequences, approximately 24% seen once, with 30% to 40% in the top ten. The rearrangement uses TRBV7-2 and TRBJ2-3, with 12 positions matching TRBD2. This receptor was obtained from a human donor in good health (CMV status not recorded). Some clones in this sample may be carry-over from other donors' samples. Sequenced: PBMCs, sequenced either directly or after in vitro stimulation (not recorded which). The CDR3 DNA reads TGTACCAGCAGCTCGGGACTAGCGGGCAAAGATACGCAGTATTTT. Protein: CTSSSGLAGKDTQYF.